The present T cell receptor beta chain was sequenced within a study of shared clonotypes between healthy human individuals. Study summary: Donor ages ranged 18 to 49 years: two women, a few men. Three CD4 naive, three CD4 memory, two CD8 naive and one CD8 memory plate were used per donor.

Study-wide results and caveats: Large sequencing depth failed to make sorted-subset sequencing complete, rarefaction showed. Against clonotypes common to all four donors, non-shared ones had lower generation probabilities.

Sequenced by immunoSEQ multiplex PCR; TCRdb stores in-frame clones only, minus some. The data contain around 1.4 million clones, about 98.5% of them singletons. As regards this clone: What it binds is not known.

Germline loops: CDR1 SGHRS, CDR2 YFSETQ. The J segment lost 3 bases and the V segment lost 5 bases, leaving 31 bases of the junction unmatched. The CDR3 is 22 residues long. Source material: naive CD4+ T cells sorted from blood. Subset described: CD45RA+ positively selected. The receptor was isolated from a young man in good health. The V and J genes are TRBV5-1 and TRBJ2-7, with 8 positions matching TRBD2. CDR3 sequence reads: CASSVPYYGGLRTGLDYYEQYF. CDR3 coding DNA: TGCGCCAGCAGTGTTCCCTATTACGGGGGCCTCCGGACGGGACTAGACTACTACGAGCAGTACTTC.